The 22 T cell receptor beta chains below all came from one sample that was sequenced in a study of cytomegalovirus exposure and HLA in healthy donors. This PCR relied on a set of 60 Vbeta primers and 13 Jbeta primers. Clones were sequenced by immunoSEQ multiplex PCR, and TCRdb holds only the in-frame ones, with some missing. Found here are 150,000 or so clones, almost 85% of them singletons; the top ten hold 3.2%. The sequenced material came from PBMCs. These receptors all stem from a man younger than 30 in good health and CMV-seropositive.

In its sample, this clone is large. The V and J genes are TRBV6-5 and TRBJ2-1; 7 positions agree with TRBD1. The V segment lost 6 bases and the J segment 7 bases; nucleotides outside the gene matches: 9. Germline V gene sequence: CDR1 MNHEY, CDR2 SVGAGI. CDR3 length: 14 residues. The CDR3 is CASSTIGTVNEQFF. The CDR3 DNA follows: TGTGCCAGCAGCACCATCGGGACAGTTAATGAGCAGTTCTTC.

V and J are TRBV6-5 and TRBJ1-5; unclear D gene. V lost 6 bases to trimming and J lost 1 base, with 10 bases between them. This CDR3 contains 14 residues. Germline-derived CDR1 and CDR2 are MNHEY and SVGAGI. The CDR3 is CASRNGISNQPQHF. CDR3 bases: TGTGCCAGCAGAAACGGTATAAGCAATCAGCCCCAGCATTTT.

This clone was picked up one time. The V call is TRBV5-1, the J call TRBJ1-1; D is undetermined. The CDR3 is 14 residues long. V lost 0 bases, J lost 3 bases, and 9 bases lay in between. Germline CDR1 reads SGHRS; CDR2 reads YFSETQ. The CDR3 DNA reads TGCGCCAGCAGCTTGGATAGGGAGGACACTGAAGCTTTCTTT. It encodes CASSLDREDTEAFF.

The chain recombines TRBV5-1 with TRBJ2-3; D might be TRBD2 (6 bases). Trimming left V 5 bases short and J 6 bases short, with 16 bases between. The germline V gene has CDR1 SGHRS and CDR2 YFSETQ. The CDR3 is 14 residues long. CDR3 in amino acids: CASRAGPGEDTQYF. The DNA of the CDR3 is TGCGCCAGCAGGGCGGGACCGGGGGAGGATACGCAGTATTTT.

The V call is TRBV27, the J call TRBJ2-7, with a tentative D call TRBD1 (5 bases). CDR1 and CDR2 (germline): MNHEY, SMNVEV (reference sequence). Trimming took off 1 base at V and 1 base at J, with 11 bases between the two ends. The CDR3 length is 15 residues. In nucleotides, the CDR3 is TGTGCCAGCAGTTTATATGGAGACAGTTCCTACGAGCAGTACTTC. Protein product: CASSLYGDSSYEQYF.

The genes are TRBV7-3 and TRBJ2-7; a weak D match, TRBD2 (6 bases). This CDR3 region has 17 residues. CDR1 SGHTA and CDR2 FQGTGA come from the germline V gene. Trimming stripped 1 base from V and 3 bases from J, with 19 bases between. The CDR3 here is CASSLNGWGRESYEQYF. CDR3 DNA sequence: TGTGCCAGCAGCTTAAACGGCTGGGGACGGGAGAGCTACGAGCAGTACTTC.

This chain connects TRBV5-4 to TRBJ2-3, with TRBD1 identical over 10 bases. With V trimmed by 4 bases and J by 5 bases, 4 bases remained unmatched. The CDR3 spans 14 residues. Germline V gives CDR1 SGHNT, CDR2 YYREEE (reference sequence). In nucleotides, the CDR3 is TGTGCCAGCAGCACCGGGACAGGGGTAGATACGCAGTATTTT. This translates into CASSTGTGVDTQYF.

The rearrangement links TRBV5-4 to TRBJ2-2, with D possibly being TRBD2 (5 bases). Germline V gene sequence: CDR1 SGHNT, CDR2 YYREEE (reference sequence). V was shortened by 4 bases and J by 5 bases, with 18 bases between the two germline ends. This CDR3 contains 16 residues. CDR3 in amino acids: CASSPEQPPGTGELFF. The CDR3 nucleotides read TGTGCCAGCAGCCCAGAACAGCCGCCGGGAACCGGGGAGCTGTTTTTT. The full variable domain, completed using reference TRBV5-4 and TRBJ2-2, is ETGVTQSPTHLIKTRGQQVTLRCSSQSGHNTVSWYQQALGQGPQFIFQYYREEENGRGNFPPRFSGLQFPNYSSELNVNALELDDSALYLCASSPEQPPGTGELFFGEGSRLTVL.

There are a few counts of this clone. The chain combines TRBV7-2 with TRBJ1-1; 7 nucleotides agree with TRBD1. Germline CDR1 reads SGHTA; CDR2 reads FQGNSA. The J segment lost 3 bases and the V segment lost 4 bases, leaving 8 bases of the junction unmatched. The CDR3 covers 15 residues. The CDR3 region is CASSSARDSYTEAFF. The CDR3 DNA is TGTGCCAGCAGCTCCGCCAGGGACAGCTACACTGAAGCTTTCTTT.

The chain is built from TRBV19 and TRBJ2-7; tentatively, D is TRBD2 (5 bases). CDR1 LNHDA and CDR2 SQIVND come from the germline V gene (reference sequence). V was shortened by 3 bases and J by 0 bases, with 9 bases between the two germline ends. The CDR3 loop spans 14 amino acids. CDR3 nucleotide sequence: TGTGCCAGTAGTATTGTTGGGAGCTCCTACGAGCAGTACTTC. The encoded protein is CASSIVGSSYEQYF.

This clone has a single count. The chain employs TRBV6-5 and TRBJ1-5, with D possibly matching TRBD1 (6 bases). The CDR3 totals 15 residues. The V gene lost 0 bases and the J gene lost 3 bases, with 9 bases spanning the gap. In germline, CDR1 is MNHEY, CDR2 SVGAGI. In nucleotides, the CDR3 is TGTGCCAGCAGTTACTCAGACAGGAACAATCAGCCCCAGCATTTT. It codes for CASSYSDRNNQPQHF.

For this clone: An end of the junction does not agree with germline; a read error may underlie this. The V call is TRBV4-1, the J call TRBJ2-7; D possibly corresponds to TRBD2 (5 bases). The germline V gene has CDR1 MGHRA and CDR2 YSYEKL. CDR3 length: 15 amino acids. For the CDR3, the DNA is TGCGCCAGCAGCGAAGAGGGAGATACCGCAAACGAGCAGTACTTC. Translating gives CASSEEGDTANEQYF.

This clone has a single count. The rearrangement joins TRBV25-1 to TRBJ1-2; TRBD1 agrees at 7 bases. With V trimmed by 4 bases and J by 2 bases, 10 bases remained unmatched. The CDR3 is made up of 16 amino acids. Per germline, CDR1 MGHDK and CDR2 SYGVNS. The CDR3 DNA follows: TGTGCCAGCAGTGGCCCCGGGACAGTATCGAACTATGGCTACACCTTC. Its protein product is CASSGPGTVSNYGYTF.

DNA of the CDR3: TGTGCCAGCAGCTTTGGACAGGGAGATGGCTACACCTTC. Protein: CASSFGQGDGYTF. The chain couples TRBV6-5 to TRBJ1-2; the match to TRBD1 covers 8 bases. The J segment lost 6 bases and the V segment lost 6 bases, leaving 6 bases of the junction unmatched. The germline V gene encodes CDR1 MNHEY and CDR2 SVGAGI. CDR3 length equals 13 residues.

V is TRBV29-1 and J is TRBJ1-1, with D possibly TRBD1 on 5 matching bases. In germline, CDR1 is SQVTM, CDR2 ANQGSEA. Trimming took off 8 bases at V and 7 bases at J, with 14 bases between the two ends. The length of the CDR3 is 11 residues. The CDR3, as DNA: TGCAGCACCAGGGAGGCGGGTGAAGCTTTCTTT. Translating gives CSTREAGEAFF. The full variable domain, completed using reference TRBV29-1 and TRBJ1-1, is SAVISQKPSRDICQRGTSLTIQCQVDSQVTMMFWYRQQPGQSLTLIATANQGSEATYESGFVIDKFPISRPNLTFSTLTVSNMSPEDSSIYLCSTREAGEAFFGQGTRLTVV.

The CDR3 DNA reads as TGTGCCAGCAGTTACTTTGCGGCCCACACCGGGGAGCTGTTTTTT. Translating it yields CASSYFAAHTGELFF. The V call is TRBV6-5, the J call TRBJ2-2, with D unclear. Germline CDR1 and CDR2: MNHEY and SVGAGI. The CDR3 is made up of 15 amino acids. The V gene lost 1 base and the J gene lost 3 bases, with 9 bases spanning the gap.

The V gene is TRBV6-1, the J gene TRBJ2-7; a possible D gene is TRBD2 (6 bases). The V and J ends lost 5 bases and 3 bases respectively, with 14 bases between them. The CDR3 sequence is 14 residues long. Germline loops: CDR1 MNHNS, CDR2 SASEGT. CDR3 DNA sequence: TGTGCCAGCAGTAGCCGGGACTTACACTACGAGCAGTACTTC. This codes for CASSSRDLHYEQYF.

CDR3 in DNA: TGTGCCAGCAGCTTAATTAGCGGGAGAGGGAATGAGCAGTTCTTC. Translation gives CASSLISGRGNEQFF. This sequence joins TRBV7-9 and TRBJ2-1, with 9 bases matching TRBD2. Trimming cost V 2 bases and J 7 bases; bases outside gene matches: 6. Germline V CDR1 and CDR2: SEHNR, FQNEAQ (reference sequence). The CDR3 contains 15 residues.

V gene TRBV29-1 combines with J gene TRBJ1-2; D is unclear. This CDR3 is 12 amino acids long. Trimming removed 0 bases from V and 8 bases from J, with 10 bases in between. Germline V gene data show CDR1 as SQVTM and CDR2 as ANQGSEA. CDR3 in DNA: TGCAGCGTTGAAGAGTGGGCTGGGGGCTACACCTTC. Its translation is CSVEEWAGGYTF. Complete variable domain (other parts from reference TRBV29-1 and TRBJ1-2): SAVISQKPSRDICQRGTSLTIQCQVDSQVTMMFWYRQQPGQSLTLIATANQGSEATYESGFVIDKFPISRPNLTFSTLTVSNMSPEDSSIYLCSVEEWAGGYTFGSGTRLTVV.

The CDR3, as DNA: TGTGCCAGCAGCCCCCGGACACCGTCCTACGAGCAGTACTTC. Amino acids: CASSPRTPSYEQYF. The chain combines TRBV7-9 with TRBJ2-7; maybe TRBD1 (5 bases). CDR1 SEHNR and CDR2 FQNEAQ come from the germline V gene (reference sequence). The CDR3 covers 14 residues. V lost 5 bases and J 1 base, leaving 12 bases between the germline ends.

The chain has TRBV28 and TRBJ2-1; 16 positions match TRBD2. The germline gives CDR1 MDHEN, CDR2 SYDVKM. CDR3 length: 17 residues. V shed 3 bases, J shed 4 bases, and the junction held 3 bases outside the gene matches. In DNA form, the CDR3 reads TGTGCCAGCAGTTTTCCGGGACTAGCGGGAGGGTACAATGAGCAGTTCTTC. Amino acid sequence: CASSFPGLAGGYNEQFF.

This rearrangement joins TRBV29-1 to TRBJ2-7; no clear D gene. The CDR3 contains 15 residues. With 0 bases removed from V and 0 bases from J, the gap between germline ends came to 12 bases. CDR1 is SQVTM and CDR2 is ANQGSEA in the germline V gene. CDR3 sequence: CSVEEIGGDSYEQYF. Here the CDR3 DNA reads TGCAGCGTTGAAGAGATCGGCGGAGACTCCTACGAGCAGTACTTC.